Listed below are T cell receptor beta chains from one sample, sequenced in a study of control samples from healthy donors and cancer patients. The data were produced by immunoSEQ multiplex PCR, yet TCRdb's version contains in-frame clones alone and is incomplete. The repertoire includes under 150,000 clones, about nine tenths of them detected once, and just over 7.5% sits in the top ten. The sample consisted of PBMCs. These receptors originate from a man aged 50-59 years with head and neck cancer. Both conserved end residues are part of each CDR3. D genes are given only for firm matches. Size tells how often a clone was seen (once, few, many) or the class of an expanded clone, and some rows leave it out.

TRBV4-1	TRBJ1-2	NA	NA	CASSQEDSSGYTF	TGCGCCAGCAGCCAAGAGGACAGCAGTGGCTACACCTTC
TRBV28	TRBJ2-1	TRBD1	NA	CASSSGQTSYNEQFF	TGTGCCAGCAGTTCGGGACAGACCTCCTACAATGAGCAGTTCTTC
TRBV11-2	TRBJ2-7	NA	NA	CASSGLPYEQYF	TGTGCCAGCAGCGGACTCCCCTACGAGCAGTACTTC
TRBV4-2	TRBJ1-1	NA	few	CASSQDESGPEAFF	TGTGCCAGCAGCCAAGATGAATCGGGGCCTGAAGCTTTCTTT
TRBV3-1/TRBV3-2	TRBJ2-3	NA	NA	CASSQATIGDTQYF	TGTGCCAGCAGCCAAGCCACTATCGGGGATACGCAGTATTTT
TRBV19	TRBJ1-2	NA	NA	CASSTLRDSRSGYTF	TGTGCCAGTAGTACCCTCCGGGACTCCAGGAGCGGCTACACCTTC
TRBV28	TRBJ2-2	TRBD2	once	CASSLRLAGPTGGELFF	TGTGCCAGCAGTTTAAGGCTAGCGGGCCCTACAGGGGGGGAGCTGTTTTTT
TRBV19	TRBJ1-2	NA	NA	CASTIGGVTNGYTF	TGTGCCAGTACCATTGGGGGAGTGACGAATGGCTACACCTTC
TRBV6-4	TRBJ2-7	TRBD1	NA	CASSDRDRVLLVRLRQYF	TGTGCCAGCAGTGACCGGGACAGGGTCCTTCTTGTAAGGTTACGGCAGTACTTC
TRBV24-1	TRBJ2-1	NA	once	CATSDLDWASYNEQFF	TGTGCCACCAGTGATTTAGACTGGGCCTCCTACAATGAGCAGTTCTTC
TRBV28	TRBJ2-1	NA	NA	CASSSLQLYNEQFF	TGTGCCAGCAGTTCCCTCCAGCTATACAATGAGCAGTTCTTC
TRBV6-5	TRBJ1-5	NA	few	CASNYGPLENQPQHF	TGTGCCAGCAATTACGGACCCCTGGAGAATCAGCCCCAGCATTTT
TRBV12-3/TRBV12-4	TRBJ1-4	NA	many	CASLLGGGEKLFF	TGTGCCAGCCTGTTGGGGGGCGGGGAAAAACTGTTTTTT
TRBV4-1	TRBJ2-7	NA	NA	CASSPRAGSSYEQYF	TGCGCCAGCAGCCCCCGAGCAGGAAGCTCCTACGAGCAGTACTTC
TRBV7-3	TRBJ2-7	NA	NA	CASSPMGGAAYEQYF	TGTGCCAGCAGCCCAATGGGGGGCGCCGCCTACGAGCAGTACTTC
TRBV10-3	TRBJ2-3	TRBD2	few	CAISGPKTSGSTDTQYF	TGTGCCATCAGTGGGCCAAAAACTAGCGGGAGCACAGATACGCAGTATTTT
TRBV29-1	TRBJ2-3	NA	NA	CSLGTLGTDTQYF	TGCAGCCTGGGGACGTTAGGCACAGATACGCAGTATTTT
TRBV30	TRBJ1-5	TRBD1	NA	CAWSVPWTGDRGCNQPQHF	TGTGCCTGGAGTGTACCATGGACAGGGGATCGAGGATGCAATCAGCCCCAGCATTTT
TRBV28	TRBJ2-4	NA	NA	CASSPSQGVRAKNIQYF	TGTGCCAGCAGTCCATCACAGGGAGTTAGAGCCAAAAACATTCAGTACTTC
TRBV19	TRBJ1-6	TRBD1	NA	CASSIPGQGDNSPLHF	TGTGCCAGTAGTATACCGGGACAGGGGGACAATTCACCCCTCCACTTT
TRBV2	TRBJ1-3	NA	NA	CASTNSGNTIYF	TGTGCCAGCACAAATTCAGGAAACACCATATATTTT
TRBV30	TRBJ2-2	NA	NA	CAWSVGNTGELFF	TGTGCCTGGAGTGTAGGCAACACCGGGGAGCTGTTTTTT
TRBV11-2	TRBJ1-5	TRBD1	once	CASSLFGTGNQPQHF	TGTGCCAGCAGCTTATTCGGGACAGGGAATCAGCCCCAGCATTTT
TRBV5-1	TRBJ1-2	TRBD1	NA	CASSWGQGRALGYTF	TGCGCCAGCAGCTGGGGACAGGGGAGAGCACTTGGCTACACCTTC
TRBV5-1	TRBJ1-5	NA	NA	CASSLVGGRAQPQHF	TGCGCCAGCAGCTTGGTTGGGGGGAGGGCTCAGCCCCAGCATTTT
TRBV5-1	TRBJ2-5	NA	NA	CASSPSPGETQYF	TGCGCCAGCAGCCCCTCCCCCGGAGAGACCCAGTACTTC
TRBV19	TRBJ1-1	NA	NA	CASRWPGNTEAFF	TGTGCCAGTAGATGGCCCGGGAACACTGAAGCTTTCTTT
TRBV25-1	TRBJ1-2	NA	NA	CASSEWAGVMVYTF	TGTGCCAGCAGTGAATGGGCAGGGGTAATGGTCTACACCTTC
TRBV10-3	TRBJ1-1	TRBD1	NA	CAISVGTGINTEAFF	TGTGCCATCAGTGTGGGGACAGGAATTAACACTGAAGCTTTCTTT
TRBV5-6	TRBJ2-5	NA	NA	CASSPTDFQETQYF	TGTGCCAGCAGCCCTACGGACTTCCAAGAGACCCAGTACTTC
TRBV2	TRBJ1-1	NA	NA	CASSVDTEAFF	TGTGCCAGCAGTGTTGACACTGAAGCTTTCTTT
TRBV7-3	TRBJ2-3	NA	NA	CASSPQGGSPPDTQYF	TGTGCCAGCAGCCCTCAGGGGGGGTCCCCTCCAGATACGCAGTATTTT
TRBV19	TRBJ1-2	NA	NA	CASSPRGQSYGYTF	TGTGCCAGTAGTCCGCGCGGACAGAGCTATGGCTACACCTTC
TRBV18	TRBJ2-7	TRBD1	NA	CASSPERTGDYEQYF	TGTGCCAGCTCACCAGAAAGGACAGGGGACTACGAGCAGTACTTC
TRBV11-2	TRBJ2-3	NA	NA	CASSLERGHTDTQYF	TGTGCCAGCAGCTTAGAGCGGGGGCACACAGATACGCAGTATTTT
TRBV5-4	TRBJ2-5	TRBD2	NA	CASSLAGRETQYF	TGTGCCAGCAGCTTAGCGGGACGGGAGACCCAGTACTTC
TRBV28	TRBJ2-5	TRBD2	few	CASSFRLAAGVETQYF	TGTGCCAGCAGTTTCCGACTAGCGGCTGGGGTAGAGACCCAGTACTTC
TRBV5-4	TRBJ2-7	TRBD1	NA	CASSPDRGYEQYF	TGTGCCAGCAGTCCCGACAGGGGGTACGAGCAGTACTTC
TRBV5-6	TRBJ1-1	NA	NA	CASSLVGRGNTEAFF	TGTGCCAGCAGCTTGGTAGGCAGGGGGAACACTGAAGCTTTCTTT
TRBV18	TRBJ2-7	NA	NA	CASSPQGDEQYF	TGTGCCAGCTCACCACAAGGGGACGAGCAGTACTTC
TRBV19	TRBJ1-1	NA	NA	CASSIRPQGSTEAFF	TGTGCCAGTAGTATCAGGCCCCAGGGAAGCACTGAAGCTTTCTTT
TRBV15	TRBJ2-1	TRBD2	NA	CATSRDERAGGPSEQFF	TGTGCCACCAGCAGAGATGAGCGAGCGGGAGGGCCGAGTGAGCAGTTCTTC
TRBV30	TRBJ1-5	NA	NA	CAWSLGGNQPQHF	TGTGCCTGGAGTCTTGGAGGCAATCAGCCCCAGCATTTT
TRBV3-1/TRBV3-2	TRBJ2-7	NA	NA	CASSLQWEASYEQYF	TGTGCCAGCAGCCTCCAGTGGGAGGCCTCCTACGAGCAGTACTTC
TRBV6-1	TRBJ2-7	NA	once	CASSEAGSGYYEQYF	TGTGCCAGCAGTGAAGCAGGCAGTGGTTACTACGAGCAGTACTTC